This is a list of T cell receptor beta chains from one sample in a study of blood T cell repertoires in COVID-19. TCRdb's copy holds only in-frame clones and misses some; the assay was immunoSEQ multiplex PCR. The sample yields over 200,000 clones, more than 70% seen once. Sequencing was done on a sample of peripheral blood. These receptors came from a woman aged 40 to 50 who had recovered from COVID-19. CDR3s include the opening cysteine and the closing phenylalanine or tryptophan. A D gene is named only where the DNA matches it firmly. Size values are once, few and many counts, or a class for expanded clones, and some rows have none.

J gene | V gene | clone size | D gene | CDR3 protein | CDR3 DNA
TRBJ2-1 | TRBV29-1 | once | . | CSVARPGGYNEQFF | TGCAGCGTTGCCCGCCCCGGGGGCTACAATGAGCAGTTCTTC
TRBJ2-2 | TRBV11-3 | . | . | CASSSRTGRAGELFF | TGTGCCAGCAGCTCCAGGACAGGGAGGGCCGGGGAGCTGTTTTTT
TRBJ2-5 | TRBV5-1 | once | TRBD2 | CASSPQLAGQETQYF | TGCGCCAGCAGCCCCCAACTAGCGGGCCAAGAGACCCAGTACTTC
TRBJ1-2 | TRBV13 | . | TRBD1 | CASSASNRGRTYGYTF | TGTGCCAGCAGCGCCAGTAACAGGGGCCGAACCTATGGCTACACCTTC
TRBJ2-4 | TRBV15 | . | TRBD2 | CATSRGPGLAGDPAKNIQYF | TGTGCCACCAGCAGAGGCCCCGGACTAGCGGGAGACCCAGCCAAAAACATTCAGTACTTC
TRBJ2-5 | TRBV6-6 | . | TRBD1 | CASSARQGQETQYF | TGTGCCAGCAGTGCACGACAGGGGCAAGAGACCCAGTACTTC
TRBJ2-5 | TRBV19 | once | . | CASSPPGETQYF | TGTGCCAGTAGTCCACCGGGGGAGACCCAGTACTTC
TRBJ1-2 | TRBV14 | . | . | CASSQSGRGAGYGYTF | TGTGCCAGCAGCCAATCAGGTCGGGGGGCCGGCTATGGCTACACCTTC
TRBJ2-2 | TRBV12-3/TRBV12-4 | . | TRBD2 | CASRGGQGGELFF | TGTGCCAGTCGCGGGGGGCAAGGCGGGGAGCTGTTTTTT
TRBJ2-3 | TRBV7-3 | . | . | CASSLTVGVTDTQYF | TGTGCCAGCAGCTTAACGGTGGGAGTCACAGATACGCAGTATTTT